Below, 20 T cell receptor beta chains from the same sample are listed, as sequenced in a study of molecular identifiers for immune sequencing clone quantification. TCRdb passed the PCR reads through MiXCR, listing each CDR3 protein once. The table includes over 550,000 distinct CDR3 sequences, less than 30% detected once. The sample taken for sequencing was naive CD8+ T cells from blood, with Jurkat cell RNA spiked in. Subset of the sample: FACS-sorted CD8+CD4-CCR7+CD45RA+ naive T cells. All receptors derive from a human donor in good health. Some libraries in this study had Jurkat cell RNA spiked in.

This clonotype was recorded at least ten times. This chain uses TRBV5-1 with TRBJ2-5; tentatively, D is TRBD2 (6 bases). CDR1 and CDR2 (germline): SGHRS, YFSETQ. The CDR3 sequence is 15 residues long. Trimming stripped 0 bases from V and 4 bases from J, with 13 bases between. In DNA form, the CDR3 reads TGCGCCAGCAGCTTGGGGACACGGGAGAGAGAGACCCAGTACTTC. Translated: CASSLGTRERETQYF.

Of note for this clonotype: A single base separates this from a much larger clone, so it may be a read error. The chain links TRBV7-9 to TRBJ2-3; 8 nucleotides match TRBD1. CDR1 and CDR2 from the germline V gene are SEHNR and FQNEAQ (reference sequence). The CDR3 is made up of 15 amino acids. This CDR3 reads CAGSFTGGSTDTQYF. The CDR3 DNA reads as TGTGCCGGCAGCTTCACAGGGGGTAGCACAGATACGCAGTATTTT.

This clonotype was recorded a few times. This chain joins TRBV4-1 and TRBJ1-6, with no clear D. CDR1 and CDR2 (germline): MGHRA, YSYEKL. The V and J ends lost 0 bases and 14 bases respectively, with 17 bases between them. The CDR3 is made up of 15 amino acids. This CDR3 reads CASSQDEADLRALHF. The CDR3 DNA sequence: TGCGCCAGCAGCCAAGATGAGGCGGACCTTAGAGCCCTCCACTTT.

At least ten counts were recorded for this clonotype. The gene calls are TRBV9 and TRBJ1-4; tentative D call: TRBD1 (5 bases). The CDR3 is made up of 13 amino acids. Between the trimmed V and J ends, which lost 0 bases and 15 bases, there was a span of 15 bases. Germline V CDR1 and CDR2: SGDLS, YYNGEE. The CDR3 sequence is CASSVGSVTEVFF. CDR3 DNA sequence: TGTGCCAGCAGCGTAGGTTCTGTGACAGAGGTGTTTTTT. The full variable domain, with the rest looked up from reference TRBV9 and TRBJ1-4, is DSGVTQTPKHLITATGQRVTLRCSPRSGDLSVYWYQQSLDQGLQFLIQYYNGEERAKGNILERFSAQQFPDLHSELNLSSLELGDSALYFCASSVGSVTEVFFGSGTQLSVL.

This clonotype was seen more than once but under ten times. The chain links TRBV27 to TRBJ2-3, with TRBD2 matching 12 bases. Per the germline V gene, CDR1 is MNHEY and CDR2 is SMNVEV (reference sequence). V lost 4 bases, J lost 4 bases, and 9 bases stayed unmatched. The CDR3 covers 17 residues. This CDR3 reads CASSSFQTSGSSDTQYF. The CDR3 DNA reads TGTGCCAGCAGTTCATTTCAGACTAGCGGGAGCTCAGATACGCAGTATTTT.

This clonotype was recorded many times. The chain joins TRBV4-1 to TRBJ1-4, with D perhaps matching TRBD1 (6 bases). CDR1 and CDR2 from the germline V gene are MGHRA and YSYEKL. CDR3 length: 14 amino acids. V shed 3 bases and J shed 7 bases, with 12 bases lying between them. CDR3 residues: CASSQPGQFEKLFF. CDR3 DNA: TGCGCCAGCAGCCAGCCGGGACAATTTGAAAAACTGTTTTTT.

This sequence joins TRBV6-2 or TRBV6-3 and TRBJ2-1, with 10 bases that match TRBD2. Germline loops: CDR1 MNHEY, CDR2 SVGEGT. CDR3 length: 14 residues. In DNA form, the CDR3 reads TGTGTATCGCTAGCGGGAGTTTCCTACAATGAGCAGTTCTTC. This encodes CVSLAGVSYNEQFF.

This clonotype was observed at least ten times. The CDR3 nucleotides are TGTGCCAGCAGCTCACCCACCGGGACAGGGTTTGACACTGAAGCTTTCTTT. It translates to CASSSPTGTGFDTEAFF. The V gene is TRBV7-9, the J gene TRBJ1-1, with TRBD1 matching over 9 bases. V gave up 4 bases and J gave up 3 bases; unmatched junction bases: 12. The CDR3 has 17 residues. Germline V CDR1 and CDR2: SEHNR, FQNEAQ (reference sequence).

This rearrangement joins TRBV19 to TRBJ2-3, with D perhaps TRBD1 or TRBD2 (6 bases each). The CDR3 covers 15 residues. Trimming left V 6 bases short and J 5 bases short, with 18 bases between. Germline V CDR1 and CDR2: LNHDA, SQIVND (reference sequence). The CDR3 nucleotides are TGTGCCAGTAGGGTTTTCGGGGGCGCCGGAGATACGCAGTATTTT. This sequence encodes CASRVFGGAGDTQYF.

In this sample, this clonotype turned up many times. The rearrangement links TRBV7-9 to TRBJ2-3; TRBD2 aligns across 9 bases. This CDR3 is 16 amino acids long. Germline loops: CDR1 SEHNR, CDR2 FQNEAQ (reference sequence). Trimming removed 5 bases from V and 2 bases from J; junction bases left unmatched: 8. CDR3 amino acids: CASSPGAGGTTDTQYF. CDR3 sequence (DNA): TGTGCCAGCAGCCCAGGAGCGGGAGGCACCACAGATACGCAGTATTTT.

This clonotype was observed at least ten times. The chain is built from TRBV2 and TRBJ2-3, with D unresolved. CDR1 SNHLY and CDR2 FYNNEI come from the germline V gene. CDR3 length: 16 amino acids. The V gene lost 1 base and the J gene lost 0 bases, with 11 bases spanning the gap. CDR3 bases: TGTGCCAGCAGTGAAGTAGGTTTAACTAGCACAGATACGCAGTATTTT. Translation: CASSEVGLTSTDTQYF.

Comment on this clonotype: A much larger clone differs from this one at a single base, so this may be a read error. The rearrangement links TRBV20-1 to TRBJ2-2, with D perhaps being TRBD1 or TRBD2 (5 bases each). CDR3 length: 14 amino acids. The germline V gene encodes CDR1 DFQATT and CDR2 SNEGSKA (reference sequence). As DNA, the CDR3 is TGCAGTGCCTCCGGGACGTCGAACACCGGGGCGCTGTTTTTT. This codes for CSASGTSNTGALFF.

Points on this clonotype: An end of the junction does not agree with germline; a read error may underlie this. The chain joins TRBV7-9 to TRBJ2-6; 7 bases are a match to TRBD2. CDR1 and CDR2 (germline): SEHNR, FQNEAQ (reference sequence). CDR3 length: 15 residues. This chain's CDR3 is CASSHTLGGANVLAF. CDR3 bases: TGTGCCAGCAGTCACACCCTGGGAGGGGCCAACGTCCTGGCTTTC.

The chain recombines TRBV5-1 with TRBJ2-1; 8 nucleotides align to TRBD2. The junction had 8 bases not matched to a gene; V was cut back by 3 bases and J by 3 bases. Germline CDR1 reads SGHRS; CDR2 reads YFSETQ. This CDR3 has 16 residues. The CDR3 is CASSSMAGGYYNEQFF. In nucleotides, the CDR3 is TGCGCCAGCAGCTCGATGGCGGGGGGTTACTACAATGAGCAGTTCTTC.

This clonotype has at least ten counts. This sequence joins TRBV5-1 and TRBJ2-1; 9 nucleotides line up with TRBD1. Losses at the gene ends were 3 bases for V and 8 bases for J; bases not matched to a gene: 6. Germline V gene lookup returns CDR1 SGHRS and CDR2 YFSETQ. This CDR3 is built from 14 residues. CDR3 in DNA: TGCGCCAGCAGCTCCGGACAGGGGACGGATGAGCAGTTCTTC. Protein: CASSSGQGTDEQFF.

With regard to this clonotype: This may stem from a read error, because a much larger clone lies one nucleotide away. The J gene is TRBJ1-1, the V gene TRBV7-9; possible D gene TRBD1, 5 bases. The V gene's germline CDR1 is SEHNR and CDR2 FQNEAQ (reference sequence). The CDR3 has 15 amino acids. V was trimmed by 2 bases and J by 0 bases, leaving 10 bases between them. The CDR3 bases are TGTGCCAGCAGCTTAATGACAGCACTGAACACTGAAGCTTTCTTT. Protein: CASSLMTALNTEAFF. Based on the CDR3 plus reference TRBV7-9 and TRBJ1-1, the full variable domain is DTGVSQNPRHKITKRGQNVTFRCDPISEHNRLYWYRQTLGQGPEFLTYFQNEAQLEKSRLLSDRFSAERPKGSFSTLEIQRTEQGDSAMYLCASSLMTALNTEAFFGQGTRLTVV.

The chain recombines TRBV2 with TRBJ2-3; D is perhaps TRBD2 (6 bases). Germline V gives CDR1 SNHLY, CDR2 FYNNEI. The CDR3 runs 17 residues. Trimming removed 6 bases from V and 0 bases from J, with 19 bases in between. CDR3 DNA sequence: TGTGCCAGCAGCCCTGCTTTGGGGGGACGTAGCACAGATACGCAGTATTTT. This encodes CASSPALGGRSTDTQYF.

In its sample, this clonotype was seen many times. The chain combines TRBV4-3 with TRBJ1-2, with a weak D call TRBD1 (5 bases). The CDR3 totals 15 residues. Trimming stripped 4 bases from V and 4 bases from J, with 16 bases between. Per the germline V gene, CDR1 is LGHNA and CDR2 is YSLEER. For the CDR3, the DNA is TGCGCCAGCAGCCCAGGACAAGACAACCCCTATGGCTACACCTTC. As protein: CASSPGQDNPYGYTF.

This clonotype was seen more than once but under ten times. V usage is TRBV28 and J usage is TRBJ2-7; 8 positions agree with TRBD2. V lost 5 bases to trimming and J lost 5 bases; unmatched junction nucleotides: 14. The germline gives CDR1 MDHEN, CDR2 SYDVKM. This CDR3 region has 16 residues. Here the CDR3 DNA reads TGTGCCAGCAGTCCGATAGCGGGATTCCCCCCCGACGAGCAGTACTTC. Translating gives CASSPIAGFPPDEQYF.

The rearrangement links TRBV10-2 to TRBJ2-1, with D possibly matching TRBD2 (6 bases). From germline, CDR1 is WSHSY and CDR2 SAAADI. V lost 6 bases and J lost 5, with 11 bases in between. The CDR3 loop spans 13 amino acids. The CDR3 sequence: CASRTDYHNEQFF. The CDR3 DNA reads as TGCGCCAGCAGGACGGACTATCACAATGAGCAGTTCTTC.